These 26 T cell receptor beta chains were sequenced from one sample in a study of blood T cell repertoires in COVID-19. Generated by immunoSEQ multiplex PCR, the TCRdb table keeps only in-frame clones and is missing some. The data contain around 70,000 clones, about 90% of them singletons. The sample consisted of peripheral blood. These receptors all stem from a human donor in a cohort sampled during active COVID-19.

V usage is TRBV4-3 and J usage is TRBJ2-5, with 7 bases aligning to TRBD1. J gave up 5 bases and V 4 bases, and 4 bases lay outside the gene matches. This CDR3 spans 13 amino acids. Germline assignment: CDR1 LGHNA and CDR2 YSLEER. The CDR3 DNA sequence: TGCGCCAGCAGCCGTCAGACAGGGGAGACCCAGTACTTC. It is translated as CASSRQTGETQYF.

This clone was detected only a few times. The chain couples TRBV6-6 to TRBJ1-4; 9 bases match TRBD1. This CDR3 comprises 15 residues. The V gene end was trimmed by 2 bases and the J gene end by 7 bases; junction bases not matched to a gene: 5. In germline, CDR1 is MNHNY, CDR2 SVGAGI (reference sequence). The chain's CDR3 is CASSYKGQGAEKLFF. For the CDR3, the DNA is TGTGCCAGCAGTTACAAGGGACAGGGCGCTGAAAAACTGTTTTTT.

V and J are TRBV3-1 (or the pseudogene TRBV3-2) and TRBJ1-1, with D perhaps matching TRBD1 (6 bases). CDR1 LGHDT and CDR2 YNNKEL come from the germline V gene (reference sequence). This CDR3 spans 12 amino acids. Trimming shortened V by 4 bases and J by 7 bases, and 10 bases separated the two germline ends. CDR3 DNA: TGTGCCAGCAGCCGACAGGAAGGTGAAGCTTTCTTT. It translates to CASSRQEGEAFF.

V usage is TRBV7-6 and J usage is TRBJ1-1; 8 bases align to TRBD1. Unmatched junction bases numbered 3, after V lost 5 bases and J lost 4 bases. CDR3 length: 13 residues. Per the germline V gene, CDR1 is SGHVS and CDR2 is FNYEAQ. CDR3 in amino acids: CASSRTGGTEAFF. Written as DNA, the CDR3 is TGTGCCAGCAGCCGTACAGGGGGCACTGAAGCTTTCTTT.

For the CDR3, the DNA is TGTGCCAGCAGTTACGGTGGCAGGGGATTAAATGAAAAACTGTTTTTT. Translating it yields CASSYGGRGLNEKLFF. V usage is TRBV6-5 and J usage is TRBJ1-4; D perhaps matches TRBD1 (6 bases). CDR1 is MNHEY, CDR2 SVGAGI, per germline. V was clipped by 2 bases and J by 5 bases, with 15 bases between them. CDR3 length: 16 amino acids.

The J gene is TRBJ2-7, the V gene TRBV3-1 (or the pseudogene TRBV3-2), with TRBD1 matching over 9 bases. The V segment lost 4 bases and the J segment 2 bases; nucleotides outside the gene matches: 0. Germline loops: CDR1 LGHDT, CDR2 YNNKEL (reference sequence). The CDR3 contains 13 residues. Here the CDR3 DNA reads TGTGCCAGCAGCCGACAGGGGGCCTACGAGCAGTACTTC. It translates to CASSRQGAYEQYF.

J is TRBJ1-3 and V is TRBV11-2; D is unresolved. The V end lost 4 bases, the J end lost 0 bases, and 7 bases lay between the germline ends. Germline loops: CDR1 SGHAT, CDR2 FQNNGV. The CDR3 contains 14 residues. The CDR3 reads CASSSSRSGNTIYF. The CDR3 nucleotides are TGTGCCAGCAGCTCTAGCCGCTCTGGAAACACCATATATTTT.

The genes are TRBV7-2 and TRBJ2-2; 8 nucleotides align to TRBD1. Looked up from germline, CDR1 is SGHTA and CDR2 is FQGNSA. CDR3 length equals 15 residues. The ends lost 5 bases at V and 7 bases at J; junction bases unmatched: 9. The CDR3 region is CASSLTGAPGGELFF. DNA for the CDR3: TGTGCCAGCAGCCTGACAGGGGCCCCGGGCGGGGAGCTGTTTTTT.

The chain recombines TRBV18 with TRBJ1-1, with TRBD1 as a possible D gene (5 bases). V lost 3 bases to trimming and J lost 0 bases, with 17 bases between them. This CDR3 comprises 17 residues. The germline CDR1 and CDR2 sequences are KGHSH and LQKENI. CDR3 sequence (DNA): TGTGCCAGCTCACCGGGTTCAGGGTCAGCCATGAACACTGAAGCTTTCTTT. The encoded protein is CASSPGSGSAMNTEAFF.

This chain connects TRBV2 to TRBJ1-6; weak D call: TRBD1 (6 bases). V lost 7 bases and J lost 5, with 12 bases in between. CDR1 and CDR2 from the germline V gene are SNHLY and FYNNEI. The CDR3 loop spans 14 amino acids. This CDR3 is CASTEQGNNSPLHF. The CDR3, as DNA: TGTGCCAGCACGGAACAGGGAAATAATTCACCCCTCCACTTT.

The rearrangement links TRBV5-4 to TRBJ2-7, with 8 bases matching TRBD1. The germline V gene has CDR1 SGHNT and CDR2 YYREEE (reference sequence). The CDR3 extends over 11 amino acids. The J segment lost 9 bases and the V segment lost 4 bases, leaving 3 bases of the junction unmatched. The CDR3 here is CASSTGQGQYF. The DNA for the CDR3 is TGTGCCAGCAGCACCGGACAGGGGCAGTACTTC. Variable domain in full (rest from reference TRBV5-4 and TRBJ2-7): ETGVTQSPTHLIKTRGQQVTLRCSSQSGHNTVSWYQQALGQGPQFIFQYYREEENGRGNFPPRFSGLQFPNYSSELNVNALELDDSALYLCASSTGQGQYFGPGTRLTVT.

The V gene is TRBV7-9, the J gene TRBJ1-2, with D unclear. Per the germline V gene, CDR1 is SEHNR and CDR2 is FQNEAQ (reference sequence). The V and J ends lost 2 bases and 8 bases respectively, with 18 bases between them. The CDR3 extends over 15 amino acids. The CDR3: CASSLFGEEVVGYTF. CDR3 coding DNA: TGTGCCAGCAGCTTATTTGGGGAGGAGGTCGTAGGCTACACCTTC.

The V and J genes are TRBV4-3 and TRBJ2-5; possible D gene TRBD2, 7 bases. The CDR3 is made up of 15 amino acids. The germline CDR1 and CDR2 sequences are LGHNA and YSLEER. Trimming left V 4 bases short and J 5 bases short, with 17 bases between. The DNA of the CDR3 is TGCGCCAGCAGCCTCGGAAGGGGGGGCGGGGAGACCCAGTACTTC. This encodes CASSLGRGGGETQYF.

The chain combines TRBV27 with TRBJ1-5, with D perhaps TRBD1 (5 bases). Germline CDR1 is MNHEY and CDR2 is SMNVEV (reference sequence). V lost 5 bases, J lost 5 bases, and 10 bases lay in between. CDR3 size: 13 residues. As DNA, the CDR3 is TGTGCCAGCAGTCAGGGTAGGGATCAGCCCCAGCATTTT. This encodes CASSQGRDQPQHF.

J is TRBJ1-6 and V is TRBV7-9; D is unresolved. Looked up from germline, CDR1 is SEHNR and CDR2 is FQNEAQ (reference sequence). V lost 3 bases and J 8 bases, leaving 11 bases between the germline ends. The CDR3 consists of 14 residues. The CDR3 reads CASSLPDLDSPLHF. CDR3 nucleotide sequence: TGTGCCAGCAGCTTGCCCGACTTGGATTCACCCCTCCACTTT.

J is TRBJ1-5 and V is TRBV13; 7 bases match TRBD1. Looked up from germline, CDR1 is PRHDT and CDR2 is FYEKMQ (reference sequence). This CDR3 spans 14 amino acids. Germline trimming cut 5 bases from V and 3 bases from J; bases unmatched to any gene: 4. The CDR3 DNA sequence: TGTGCCAGCAGCGTTGGGACAGCCAATCAGCCCCAGCATTTT. Encoded protein: CASSVGTANQPQHF. The complete variable domain, with remaining parts taken from reference TRBV13 and TRBJ1-5, reads AAGVIQSPRHLIKEKRETATLKCYPIPRHDTVYWYQQGPGQDPQFLISFYEKMQSDKGSIPDRFSAQQFSDYHSELNMSSLELGDSALYFCASSVGTANQPQHFGDGTRLSIL.

The V gene is TRBV3-1 (or the pseudogene TRBV3-2), the J gene TRBJ2-6, with 11 bases aligning to TRBD1. The J segment lost 2 bases and the V segment lost 4 bases, leaving 4 bases of the junction unmatched. The CDR3 has 17 amino acids. From germline, CDR1 is LGHDT and CDR2 YNNKEL (reference sequence). CDR3 sequence reads: CASSPGQGVTGANVLTF. The CDR3 nucleotides are TGTGCCAGCAGCCCGGGACAGGGGGTCACTGGGGCCAACGTCCTGACTTTC.

V usage is TRBV6-1 and J usage is TRBJ1-2; a weak D match, TRBD1 (6 bases). CDR1 and CDR2 from the germline V gene are MNHNS and SASEGT. This CDR3 is 16 amino acids long. Trimming pared 4 bases from V and 7 bases from J, leaving 22 bases between. The chain's CDR3 is CASSGQPGQPPAGYTF. The CDR3 bases are TGTGCCAGCAGTGGGCAACCGGGACAACCCCCGGCTGGCTACACCTTC.

The V call is TRBV7-6, the J call TRBJ1-5; no reliable D call. The CDR3 loop spans 16 amino acids. The V gene lost 5 bases and the J gene lost 3 bases, with 17 bases spanning the gap. Germline CDR1 SGHVS, CDR2 FNYEAQ. Here the CDR3 reads CASSLSADSTNQPQHF. In DNA, the CDR3 is TGTGCCAGCAGCCTCTCGGCGGACTCAACCAATCAGCCCCAGCATTTT.

The chain employs TRBV7-2 and TRBJ2-5, with no clear D. The V gene's germline CDR1 is SGHTA and CDR2 FQGNSA. Trimming left V 5 bases short and J 3 bases short, with 25 bases between. The CDR3 is made up of 18 amino acids. CDR3 protein: CASSQLRQSENVEETQYF. The CDR3 region has the DNA TGTGCCAGCAGCCAGTTGCGGCAGTCGGAGAACGTCGAAGAGACCCAGTACTTC.

V is TRBV11-3 and J is TRBJ2-3; 9 nucleotides line up with TRBD2. Germline CDR1 and CDR2: SGHNT and YENEEA. The V gene end was trimmed by 0 bases and the J gene end by 7 bases; junction bases not matched to a gene: 8. This CDR3 has 16 amino acids. The CDR3: CASSLEGSGGGNTQYF. The CDR3 region has the DNA TGTGCCAGCAGCTTAGAGGGTAGCGGGGGTGGGAATACGCAGTATTTT.

The chain carries TRBV19 and TRBJ2-1, with D perhaps matching TRBD2 (5 bases). The CDR3 contains 13 residues. Trimming took off 8 bases at V and 3 bases at J, with 11 bases between the two ends. The germline V gene has CDR1 LNHDA and CDR2 SQIVND (reference sequence). CDR3 sequence reads: CASPSRRYNEQFF. The CDR3 DNA is TGTGCCAGTCCTAGCAGACGCTACAATGAGCAGTTCTTC.

The chain carries TRBV29-1 and TRBJ2-2; TRBD1 aligns across 9 bases. Germline trimming cut 6 bases from V and 7 bases from J; bases unmatched to any gene: 6. Germline V CDR1 and CDR2: SQVTM, ANQGSEA. The CDR3 contains 13 residues. The DNA of the CDR3 is TGCAGCGTACCACAGGGGGCAGGCGGGGAGCTGTTTTTT. It specifies CSVPQGAGGELFF.

This rearrangement joins TRBV19 to TRBJ1-6; TRBD1 matches 9 bases. CDR3 length: 18 amino acids. The V gene's germline CDR1 is LNHDA and CDR2 SQIVND (reference sequence). Trimming removed 5 bases from V and 2 bases from J; junction bases left unmatched: 10. This chain's CDR3 is CASSPFIRDRAYNSPLHF. For the CDR3, the DNA is TGTGCCAGTAGTCCCTTTATCCGGGACAGGGCCTATAATTCACCCCTCCACTTT.

J is TRBJ2-3 and V is TRBV18; a weak D match, TRBD2 (5 bases). This CDR3 has 14 amino acids. Trimming removed 5 bases from V and 11 bases from J, with 20 bases in between. Germline V lookup: CDR1 KGHSH, CDR2 LQKENI. The CDR3 reads CASSSNRLIRGQYF. CDR3 sequence (DNA): TGTGCCAGCTCATCCAACCGCCTGATTCGGGGGCAGTATTTT.

This chain links TRBV10-3 with TRBJ2-7; D possibly corresponds to TRBD2 (5 bases). This CDR3 region has 14 residues. The ends were cut back, 3 bases at V and 3 bases at J, with 12 bases in the middle. Looked up from germline, CDR1 is ENHRY and CDR2 is SYGVKD. DNA of the CDR3: TGTGCCATCAGTGAAGGAGGTGGAAACTACGAGCAGTACTTC. Its translation: CAISEGGGNYEQYF.